This TCR beta chain derives from a study of CD8+ T cells in alopecia areata. Study-level findings and limits: Possibly because of HLA-related factors, TCR sharing was less clear across patients than in mice.

Trimming took 4 bases from V and 5 from J, leaving 13 bases between them. Germline CDR1 and CDR2: SNHLY and FYNNEI. This CDR3 is built from 14 residues. Once RNA had been extracted, it was reverse transcribed into cDNA to act as the sequencing template. The protocol was immunoSEQ multiplex PCR, while the TCRdb copy is restricted to in-frame clones and leaves out a portion. The sample carries 150,000 to 200,000 clones, approximately 70% recorded once. To note about this clone: Its antigen is not known.

The chain is built from TRBV2 and TRBJ2-3; D unclear. The sequence derives from a human donor with alopecia areata. The sample consisted of CD8+ T cells sorted from blood, taken at week 0. CDR3 amino acids: CASSVQRLLDTQYF. CDR3 nucleotide sequence: TGTGCCAGCAGTGTACAGCGACTTCTAGATACGCAGTATTTT.